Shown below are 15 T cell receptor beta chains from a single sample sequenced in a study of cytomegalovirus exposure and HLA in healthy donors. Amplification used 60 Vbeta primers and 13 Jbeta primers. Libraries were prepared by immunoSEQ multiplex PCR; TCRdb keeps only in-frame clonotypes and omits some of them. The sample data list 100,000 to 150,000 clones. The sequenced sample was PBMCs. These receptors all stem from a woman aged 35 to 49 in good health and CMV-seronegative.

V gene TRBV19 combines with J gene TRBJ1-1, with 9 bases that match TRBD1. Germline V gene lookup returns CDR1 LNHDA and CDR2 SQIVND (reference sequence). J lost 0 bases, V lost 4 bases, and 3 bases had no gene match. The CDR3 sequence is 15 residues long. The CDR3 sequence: CASSTTGGMNTEAFF. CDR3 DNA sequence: TGTGCCAGTAGTACGACAGGGGGAATGAACACTGAAGCTTTCTTT.

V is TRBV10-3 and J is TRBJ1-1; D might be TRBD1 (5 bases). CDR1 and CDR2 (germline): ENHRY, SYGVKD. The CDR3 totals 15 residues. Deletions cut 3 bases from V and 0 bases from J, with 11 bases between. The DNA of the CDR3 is TGTGCCATCAGTGACCCTCAAGGGGTGAACACTGAAGCTTTCTTT. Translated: CAISDPQGVNTEAFF.

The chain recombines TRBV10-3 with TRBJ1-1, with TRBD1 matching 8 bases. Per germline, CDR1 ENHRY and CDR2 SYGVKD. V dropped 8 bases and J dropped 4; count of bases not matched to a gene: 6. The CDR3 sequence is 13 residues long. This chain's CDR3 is CAIAAQGATEAFF. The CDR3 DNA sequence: TGTGCCATCGCAGCCCAGGGGGCCACTGAAGCTTTCTTT.

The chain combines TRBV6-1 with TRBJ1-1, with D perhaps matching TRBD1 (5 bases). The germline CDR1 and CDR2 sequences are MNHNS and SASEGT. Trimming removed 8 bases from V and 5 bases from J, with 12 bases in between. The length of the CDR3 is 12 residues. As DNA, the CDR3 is TGTGCCAGCGAGGGGAGGAAAACTGAAGCTTTCTTT. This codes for CASEGRKTEAFF.

CDR3 nucleotide sequence: TGTGCCAGCGGGCTCAGATGGTCCTCCGGGGAGCTGTTTTTT. Protein sequence: CASGLRWSSGELFF. The chain employs TRBV9 and TRBJ2-2; D gene uncertain. The V gene lost 7 bases and the J gene lost 6 bases, with 16 bases spanning the gap. Germline CDR1 SGDLS, CDR2 YYNGEE. There are 14 residues in the CDR3.

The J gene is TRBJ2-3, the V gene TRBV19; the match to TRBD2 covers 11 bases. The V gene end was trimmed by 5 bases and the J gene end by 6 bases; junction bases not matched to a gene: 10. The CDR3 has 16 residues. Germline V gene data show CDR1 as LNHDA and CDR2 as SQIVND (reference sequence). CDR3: CASSVGGSGGADTQYF. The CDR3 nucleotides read TGTGCCAGTAGTGTGGGCGGTAGCGGGGGGGCTGATACGCAGTATTTT.

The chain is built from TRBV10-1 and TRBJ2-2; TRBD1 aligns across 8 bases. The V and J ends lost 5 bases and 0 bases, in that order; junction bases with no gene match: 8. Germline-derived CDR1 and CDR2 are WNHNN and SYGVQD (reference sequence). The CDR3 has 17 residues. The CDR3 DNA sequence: TGCGCCAGCAGTTCCCGAGGACAGGGAGCGAACACCGGGGAGCTGTTTTTT. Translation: CASSSRGQGANTGELFF.

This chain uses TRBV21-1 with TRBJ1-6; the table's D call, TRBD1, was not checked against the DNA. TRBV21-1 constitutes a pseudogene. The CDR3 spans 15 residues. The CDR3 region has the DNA TGTGCCAGCAGCTCAGGGAAGTCCTATAATTCACCCCTCCACTTT. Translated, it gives CASSSGKSYNSPLHF.

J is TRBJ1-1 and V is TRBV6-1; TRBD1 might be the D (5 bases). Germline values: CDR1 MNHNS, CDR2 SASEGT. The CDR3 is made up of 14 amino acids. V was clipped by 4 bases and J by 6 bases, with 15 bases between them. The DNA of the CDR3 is TGTGCCAGCAGTGTCCAGGGTCGGCTACCTGAAGCTTTCTTT. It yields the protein CASSVQGRLPEAFF.

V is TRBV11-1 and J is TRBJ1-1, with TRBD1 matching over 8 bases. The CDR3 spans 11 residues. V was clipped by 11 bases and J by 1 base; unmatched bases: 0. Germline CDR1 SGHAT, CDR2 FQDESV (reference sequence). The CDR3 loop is CAGQGNTEAFF. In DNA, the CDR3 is TGTGCCGGACAGGGGAACACTGAAGCTTTCTTT.

The CDR3 reads CASSSRQGNQPQHF. The CDR3 nucleotides are TGCGCCAGCAGCTCTCGACAGGGCAATCAGCCCCAGCATTTT. J is TRBJ1-5 and V is TRBV4-3, with a tentative D call TRBD1 (6 bases). CDR1 LGHNA and CDR2 YSLEER come from the germline V gene. This CDR3 comprises 14 residues. Trimming pared 5 bases from V and 2 bases from J, leaving 10 bases between.

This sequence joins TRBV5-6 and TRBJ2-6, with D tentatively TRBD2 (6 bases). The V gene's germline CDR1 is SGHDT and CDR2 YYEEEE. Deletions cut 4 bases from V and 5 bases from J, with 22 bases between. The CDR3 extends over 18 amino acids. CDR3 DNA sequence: TGTGCCAGCAGCCCGGGGGTGGACACCGGTCTAAGGGCCAACGTCCTGACTTTC. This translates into CASSPGVDTGLRANVLTF.

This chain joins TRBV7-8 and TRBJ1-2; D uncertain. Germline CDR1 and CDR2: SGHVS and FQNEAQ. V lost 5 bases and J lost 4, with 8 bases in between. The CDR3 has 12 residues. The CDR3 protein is CASSQNLYGYTF. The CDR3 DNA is TGTGCCAGCAGCCAGAACCTCTATGGCTACACCTTC.

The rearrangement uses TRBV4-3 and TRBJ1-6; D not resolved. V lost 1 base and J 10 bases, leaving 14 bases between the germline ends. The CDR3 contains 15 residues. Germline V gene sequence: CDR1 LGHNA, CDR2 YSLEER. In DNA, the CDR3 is TGCGCCAGCAGCCAAGTTCCTTACGGCGGCTCACCCCTCCACTTT. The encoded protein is CASSQVPYGGSPLHF.

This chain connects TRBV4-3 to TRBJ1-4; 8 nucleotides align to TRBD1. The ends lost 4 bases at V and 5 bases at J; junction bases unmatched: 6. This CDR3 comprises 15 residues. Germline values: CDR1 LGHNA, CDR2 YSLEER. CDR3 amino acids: CASSRDDRGNEKLFF. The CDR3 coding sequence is TGCGCCAGCAGCCGGGATGACAGGGGAAATGAAAAACTGTTTTTT.